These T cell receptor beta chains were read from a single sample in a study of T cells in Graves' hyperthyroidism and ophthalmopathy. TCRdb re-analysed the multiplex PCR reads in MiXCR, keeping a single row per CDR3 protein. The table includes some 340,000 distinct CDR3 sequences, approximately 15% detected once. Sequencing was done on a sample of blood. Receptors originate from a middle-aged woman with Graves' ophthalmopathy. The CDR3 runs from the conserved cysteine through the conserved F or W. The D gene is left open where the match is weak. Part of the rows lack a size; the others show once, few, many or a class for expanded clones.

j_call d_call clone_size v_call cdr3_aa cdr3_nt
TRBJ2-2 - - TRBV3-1 CASSQGWTGELFF TGTGCCAGCAGCCAAGGTTGGACCGGGGAGCTGTTTTTT
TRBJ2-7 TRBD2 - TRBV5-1 CASSSGLAGGPYNEQYF TGCGCCAGCAGCTCGGGACTAGCGGGAGGTCCTTACAATGAGCAGTACTTC
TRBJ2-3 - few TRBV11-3 CASSFPGGLFTQYF TGTGCCAGCAGCTTCCCCGGGGGTCTGTTTACGCAGTATTTT
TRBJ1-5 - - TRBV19 CASSRQYQPQHF TGTGCCAGTAGTCGACAGTATCAGCCCCAGCATTTT
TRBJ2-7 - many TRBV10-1 CASSGQGTEQYF TGCGCCAGCAGCGGGCAGGGAACCGAGCAGTACTTC
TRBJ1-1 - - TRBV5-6 CASSLSYRDTEAFF TGTGCCAGCAGCTTGAGTTACAGGGACACTGAAGCTTTCTTT
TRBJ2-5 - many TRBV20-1 CSASRDGWETQYF TGCAGTGCTAGCAGAGACGGTTGGGAGACCCAGTACTTC
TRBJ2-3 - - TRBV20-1 CSAGPRADTQYF TGCAGTGCTGGCCCCAGAGCGGATACGCAGTATTTT
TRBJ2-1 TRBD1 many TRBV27 CASRLQGINNEQFF TGTGCCAGCAGGTTACAGGGGATTAACAATGAGCAGTTCTTC
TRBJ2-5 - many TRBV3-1 CASSQLSTTLETQYF TGTGCCAGCAGCCAACTCTCGACCACGTTGGAGACCCAGTACTTC
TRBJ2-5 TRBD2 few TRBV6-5 CASSYPASGWGGLLQETQYF TGTGCCAGCAGTTACCCGGCTAGCGGGTGGGGAGGTCTCCTACAAGAGACCCAGTACTTC
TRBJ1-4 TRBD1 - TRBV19 CASSLVGQGARDEKLFF TGTGCCAGTAGCTTGGTGGGACAGGGGGCTCGTGATGAAAAACTGTTTTTT
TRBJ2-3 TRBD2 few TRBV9 CASSSPGLSTDTQYF TGTGCCAGCAGCTCTCCGGGACTATCGACAGATACGCAGTATTTT
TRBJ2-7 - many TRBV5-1 CASSFKGASYEQYF TGCGCCAGCAGCTTCAAAGGTGCCTCTTACGAGCAGTACTTC
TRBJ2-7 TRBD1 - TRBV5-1 CASTKTSGTGYEQYF TGCGCCAGCACCAAAACTTCCGGGACAGGGTACGAGCAGTACTTC
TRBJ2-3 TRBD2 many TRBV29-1 CSVEVSSGGRSTDTQYF TGCAGCGTTGAAGTGTCTAGCGGGGGCCGAAGCACAGATACGCAGTATTTT
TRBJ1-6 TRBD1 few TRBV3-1 CASSQDGRGGDSNSPLHF TGTGCCAGCAGCCAAGATGGTCGTGGGGGGGACAGTAATTCACCCCTCCACTTT
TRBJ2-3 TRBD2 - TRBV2 CASSEVSGRVQYF TGTGCCAGCAGTGAAGTTAGCGGGAGAGTGCAGTATTTT
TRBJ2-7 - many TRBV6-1 CASSNLNEQYF TGTGCCAGCAGTAACCTAAACGAGCAGTACTTC
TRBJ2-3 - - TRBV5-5 CASSFWGSQYF TGTGCCAGCAGCTTTTGGGGGTCGCAGTATTTT
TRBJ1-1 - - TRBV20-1 CSARIRSGATEAFF TGCAGTGCTAGAATAAGGTCGGGGGCCACTGAAGCTTTCTTT
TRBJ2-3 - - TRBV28 CASSLRFNVGDTQYF TGTGCCAGCAGTTTACGATTTAACGTGGGGGATACGCAGTATTTT
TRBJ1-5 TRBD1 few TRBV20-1 CSARVPGTGIGQPQHF TGCAGTGCTAGAGTCCCCGGGACAGGGATCGGTCAGCCCCAGCATTTT
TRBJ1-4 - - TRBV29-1 CSVLGTANEKLFF TGCAGCGTTTTGGGGACGGCTAATGAAAAACTGTTTTTT
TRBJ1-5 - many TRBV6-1 CASSTTRDQPQHF TGTGCCAGCAGTACGACCAGAGATCAGCCCCAGCATTTT
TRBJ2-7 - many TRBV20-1 CSAFPHKSYEEQYF TGCAGTGCTTTCCCCCATAAGTCCTACGAGGAGCAGTACTTC
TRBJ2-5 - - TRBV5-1 CTSSSKGSGETQYF TGCACCAGCAGCTCAAAGGGTTCAGGGGAGACCCAGTACTTC
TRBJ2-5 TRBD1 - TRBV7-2 CASSSRGSKETQYF TGTGCCAGCAGCTCCAGGGGGTCTAAAGAGACCCAGTACTTC
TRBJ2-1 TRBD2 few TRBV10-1 CASSDLAGGFYNEQFF TGCGCCAGCAGTGACCTAGCGGGGGGGTTTTACAATGAGCAGTTCTTC
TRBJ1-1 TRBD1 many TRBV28 CASSSGTHRGTEAFF TGTGCCAGCAGTTCCGGGACACACAGGGGCACTGAAGCTTTCTTT
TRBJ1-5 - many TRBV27 CASSLLGDQPQHF TGTGCCAGCAGTCTCCTCGGAGATCAGCCCCAGCATTTT
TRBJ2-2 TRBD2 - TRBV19 CATSRTPGSPSGKGTGELFF TGTGCTACCAGTAGGACGCCCGGGTCCCCTAGCGGGAAGGGTACCGGGGAGCTGTTTTTT
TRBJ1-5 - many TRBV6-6 CASSYSRDQPQHF TGTGCCAGCAGTTACTCGCGGGATCAGCCCCAGCATTTT
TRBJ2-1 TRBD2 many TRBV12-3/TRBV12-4 CASSPTSGAGDEQFF TGTGCCAGCAGCCCTACTAGCGGGGCGGGGGATGAGCAGTTCTTC
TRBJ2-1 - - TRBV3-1 CASSPTRETYNEQFF TGTGCCAGCAGCCCGACTAGGGAGACCTACAATGAGCAGTTCTTC
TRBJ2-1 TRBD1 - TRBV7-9 CASSWPTGGYNEQFF TGTGCCAGCAGCTGGCCGACAGGGGGGTACAATGAGCAGTTCTTC
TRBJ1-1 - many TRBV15 CATSMGPWENTEAFF TGTGCCACCAGCATGGGCCCGTGGGAGAACACTGAAGCTTTCTTT
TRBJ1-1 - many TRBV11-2 CASSLITAWNTEAFF TGTGCCAGCAGCTTAATCACGGCTTGGAACACTGAAGCTTTCTTT
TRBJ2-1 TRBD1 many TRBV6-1 CASSYIGGVPDEQFF TGTGCCAGCAGTTATATAGGGGGCGTCCCCGATGAGCAGTTCTTC
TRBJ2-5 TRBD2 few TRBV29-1 CSVGGTSGKSRETQYF TGCAGCGTTGGGGGGACTAGCGGGAAATCGAGGGAGACCCAGTACTTC